The 8 T cell receptor beta chains below come from one sample, sequenced in a study of T cell repertoires in cytomegalovirus infection. TCRdb fed the reads into MiXCR, producing one record per CDR3 protein. The data show approximately 1,000,000 distinct CDR3 sequences, 30% to 40% seen once. Their antigens remain unidentified. Specimen: cultured CD8+ T cells from PBMCs, collected from culture after CMV antigen stimulation. The receptors shown here come from a human donor in good health (CMV status not recorded). Some clones in this sample may be carry-over from other donors' samples.

Only a few counts were recorded for this clonotype. The chain couples TRBV6-1 to TRBJ2-1; D ambiguous. The CDR3 has 13 residues. Between the trimmed V and J ends, which lost 7 bases and 6 bases, there was a span of 13 bases. Germline CDR1 MNHNS, CDR2 SASEGT. CDR3 in DNA: TGTGCCAGCACCTCTGGTCGGAGCAATGAGCAGTTCTTC. This translates into CASTSGRSNEQFF.

In this sample, this clonotype turned up a few times. The chain combines TRBV29-1 with TRBJ1-1, with D hard to call. The V end lost 5 bases, the J end lost 4 bases, and 11 bases lay between the germline ends. Looked up from germline, CDR1 is SQVTM and CDR2 is ANQGSEA. CDR3 length: 12 amino acids. CDR3 DNA sequence: TGCAGCGTTAAACAGCCGTTCACTGAAGCTTTCTTT. Translation gives CSVKQPFTEAFF.

In this sample, this clonotype turned up a few times. Written as DNA, the CDR3 is TGTGCCAGCAGTCGAATGGGTCAATACCTATATAACACTGAAGCTTTCTTT. It codes for CASSRMGQYLYNTEAFF. The gene calls are TRBV6-2 or TRBV6-3 and TRBJ1-1; D gene unclear. The CDR3 consists of 17 residues. The V end was cut by 5 bases, the J end by 2 bases, with 21 bases between. Germline values: CDR1 MNHEY, CDR2 SVGEGT.

The chain couples TRBV11-2 to TRBJ1-2; D call uncertain. V was cut by 5 bases and J by 7 bases, with 17 bases left in between. The CDR3 has 14 amino acids. Germline CDR1 SGHAT, CDR2 FQNNGV. Here the CDR3 reads CASSPPAFVSGYTF. The CDR3 nucleotides are TGTGCCAGCAGCCCGCCTGCCTTCGTCAGTGGCTACACCTTC.

This chain connects TRBV9 to TRBJ1-2; maybe TRBD1 (5 bases). Trimming took off 5 bases at V and 8 bases at J, with 13 bases between the two ends. CDR3 size: 12 residues. The germline V gene encodes CDR1 SGDLS and CDR2 YYNGEE. The CDR3 region is CASRGVTQGYTF. Here the CDR3 DNA reads TGTGCCAGCAGGGGGGTAACGCAAGGCTACACCTTC.

This clonotype has a handful of counts. The chain is built from TRBV28 and TRBJ2-3, with TRBD2 as a possible D gene (6 bases). V was trimmed by 4 bases and J by 5 bases, leaving 16 bases between them. Germline V lookup: CDR1 MDHEN, CDR2 SYDVKM. This CDR3 is built from 15 residues. CDR3 loop: CASSSQRRGIDTQYF. CDR3 bases: TGTGCCAGCAGTTCTCAGAGGAGGGGAATAGATACGCAGTATTTT.

Here the CDR3 reads CASLNLRGVGETQYF. CDR3 DNA: TGTGCCAGCCTCAACCTACGGGGGGTAGGGGAGACCCAGTACTTC. The J gene is TRBJ2-5, the V gene TRBV12-3 or TRBV12-4; 7 bases fit TRBD2. CDR3 length: 15 amino acids. J was trimmed by 5 bases and V by 8 bases; bases with no gene match: 14.

This clonotype turned up a few times. J is TRBJ1-1 and V is TRBV10-3; D gene unclear. Germline V gene sequence: CDR1 ENHRY, CDR2 SYGVKD. V gave up 6 bases and J gave up 3 bases, with 17 bases separating them. The CDR3 length is 15 residues. CDR3 DNA: TGTGCCATCAGCGCACGTGGAGTCGAGTACACTGAAGCTTTCTTT. Amino acid sequence: CAISARGVEYTEAFF.